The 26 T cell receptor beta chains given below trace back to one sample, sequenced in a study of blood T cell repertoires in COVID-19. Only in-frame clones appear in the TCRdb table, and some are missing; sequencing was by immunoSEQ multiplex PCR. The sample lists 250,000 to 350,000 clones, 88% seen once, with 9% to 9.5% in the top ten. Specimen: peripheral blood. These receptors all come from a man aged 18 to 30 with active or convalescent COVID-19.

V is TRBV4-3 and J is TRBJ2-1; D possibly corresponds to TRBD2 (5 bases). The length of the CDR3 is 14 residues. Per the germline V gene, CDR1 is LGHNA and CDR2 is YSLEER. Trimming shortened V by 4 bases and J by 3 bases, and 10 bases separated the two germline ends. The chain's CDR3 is CASSPSTHYNEQFF. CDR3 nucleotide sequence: TGCGCCAGCAGCCCTAGCACCCACTACAATGAGCAGTTCTTC.

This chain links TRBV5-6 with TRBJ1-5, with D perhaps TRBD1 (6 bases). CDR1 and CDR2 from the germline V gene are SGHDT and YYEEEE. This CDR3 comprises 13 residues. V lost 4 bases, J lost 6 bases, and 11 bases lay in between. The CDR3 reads CASSPGRGQPQHF. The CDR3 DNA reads TGTGCCAGCAGCCCAGGCAGGGGTCAGCCCCAGCATTTT.

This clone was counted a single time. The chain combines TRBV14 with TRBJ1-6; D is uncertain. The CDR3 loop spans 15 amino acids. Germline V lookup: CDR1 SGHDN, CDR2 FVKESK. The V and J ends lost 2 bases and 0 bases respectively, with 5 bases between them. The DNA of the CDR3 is TGTGCCAGCAGCCAATCGAGCTCCTATAATTCACCCCTCCACTTT. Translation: CASSQSSSYNSPLHF.

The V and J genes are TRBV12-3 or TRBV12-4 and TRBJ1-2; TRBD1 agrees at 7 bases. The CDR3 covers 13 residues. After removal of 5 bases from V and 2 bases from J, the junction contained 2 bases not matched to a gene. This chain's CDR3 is CASSLQGNYGYTF. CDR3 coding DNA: TGTGCCAGCAGTCTACAGGGGAACTATGGCTACACCTTC.

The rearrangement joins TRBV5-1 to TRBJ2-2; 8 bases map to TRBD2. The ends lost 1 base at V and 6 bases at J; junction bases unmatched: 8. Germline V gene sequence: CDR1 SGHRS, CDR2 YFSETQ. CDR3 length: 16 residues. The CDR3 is CASSLYGTRSPGELFF. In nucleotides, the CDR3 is TGCGCCAGCAGCTTGTACGGGACTAGGTCTCCCGGGGAGCTGTTTTTT.

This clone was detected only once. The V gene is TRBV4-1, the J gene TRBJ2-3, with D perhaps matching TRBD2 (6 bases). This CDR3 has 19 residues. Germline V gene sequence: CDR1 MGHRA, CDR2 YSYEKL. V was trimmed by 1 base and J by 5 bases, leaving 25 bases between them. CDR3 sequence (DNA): TGCGCCAGCAGCCAAGTTGGAGATTGGGGTCGGCGGGGTGTAGATACGCAGTATTTT. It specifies CASSQVGDWGRRGVDTQYF.

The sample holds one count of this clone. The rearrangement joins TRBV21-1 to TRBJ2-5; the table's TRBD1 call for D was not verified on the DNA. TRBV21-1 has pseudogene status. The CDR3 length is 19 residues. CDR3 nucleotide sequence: TGTGCCAGCAGCAAAGCCCGGACAGGGCGTAACACCCAACAAGAGACCCAGTACTTC. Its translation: CASSKARTGRNTQQETQYF.

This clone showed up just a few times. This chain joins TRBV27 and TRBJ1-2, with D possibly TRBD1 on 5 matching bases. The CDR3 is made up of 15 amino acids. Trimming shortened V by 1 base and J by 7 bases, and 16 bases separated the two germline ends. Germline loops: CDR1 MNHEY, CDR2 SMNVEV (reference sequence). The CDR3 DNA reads TGTGCCAGCAGTTTATTTTCCCGGCAGGGTGGTGGCTACACCTTC. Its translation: CASSLFSRQGGGYTF.

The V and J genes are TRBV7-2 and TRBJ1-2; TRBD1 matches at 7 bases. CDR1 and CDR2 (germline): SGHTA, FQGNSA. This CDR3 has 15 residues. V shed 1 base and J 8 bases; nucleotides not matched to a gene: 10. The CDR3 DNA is TGTGCCAGCAGCTTAGGGGGGTCACAGGGGATCGGCTACACCTTC. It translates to CASSLGGSQGIGYTF.

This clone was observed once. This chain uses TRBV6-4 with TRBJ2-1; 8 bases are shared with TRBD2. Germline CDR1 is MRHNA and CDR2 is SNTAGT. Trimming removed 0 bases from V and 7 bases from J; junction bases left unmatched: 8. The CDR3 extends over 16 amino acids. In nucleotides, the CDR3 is TGTGCCAGCAGTGACTCCGGCGGGGGGTCGTTGAATGAGCAGTTCTTC. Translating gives CASSDSGGGSLNEQFF.

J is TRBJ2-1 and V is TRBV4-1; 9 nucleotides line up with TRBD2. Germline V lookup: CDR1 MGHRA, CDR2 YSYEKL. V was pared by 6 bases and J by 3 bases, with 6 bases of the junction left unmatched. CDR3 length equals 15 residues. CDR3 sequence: CASRPGTSNYNEQFF. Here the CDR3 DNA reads TGCGCCAGCAGGCCCGGGACTAGCAACTACAATGAGCAGTTCTTC.

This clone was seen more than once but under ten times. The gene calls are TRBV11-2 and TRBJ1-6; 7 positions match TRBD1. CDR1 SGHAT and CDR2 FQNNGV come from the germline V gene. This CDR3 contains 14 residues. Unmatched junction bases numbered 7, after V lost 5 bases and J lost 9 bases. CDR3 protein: CASSIGQGGSPLHF. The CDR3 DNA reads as TGTGCCAGCAGCATCGGTCAGGGGGGTTCACCCCTCCACTTT.

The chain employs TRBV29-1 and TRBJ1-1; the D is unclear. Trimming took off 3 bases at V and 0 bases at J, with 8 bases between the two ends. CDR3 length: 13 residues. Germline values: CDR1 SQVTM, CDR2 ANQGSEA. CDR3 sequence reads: CSVEGEMNTEAFF. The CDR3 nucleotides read TGCAGCGTTGAGGGCGAAATGAACACTGAAGCTTTCTTT.

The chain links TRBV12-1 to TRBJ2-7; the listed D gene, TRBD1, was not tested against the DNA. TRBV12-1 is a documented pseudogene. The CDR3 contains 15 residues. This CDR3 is CASSFSWGLPYEQYF. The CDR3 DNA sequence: TGTGCCAGCAGCTTTTCCTGGGGGCTCCCCTACGAGCAGTACTTC.

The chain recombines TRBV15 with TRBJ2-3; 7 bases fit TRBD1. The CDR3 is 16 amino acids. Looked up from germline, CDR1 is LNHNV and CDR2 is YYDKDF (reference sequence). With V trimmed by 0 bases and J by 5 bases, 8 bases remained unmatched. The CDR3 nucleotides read TGTGCCACCAGCAGAGATTCCGAGACAGGGAAAGATACGCAGTATTTT. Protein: CATSRDSETGKDTQYF.

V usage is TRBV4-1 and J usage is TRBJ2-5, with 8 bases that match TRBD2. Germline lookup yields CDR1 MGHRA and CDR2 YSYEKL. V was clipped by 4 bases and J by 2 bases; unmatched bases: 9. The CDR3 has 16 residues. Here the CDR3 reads CASSPRPGGLQETQYF. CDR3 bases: TGCGCCAGCAGCCCCCGTCCGGGGGGGCTGCAAGAGACCCAGTACTTC.

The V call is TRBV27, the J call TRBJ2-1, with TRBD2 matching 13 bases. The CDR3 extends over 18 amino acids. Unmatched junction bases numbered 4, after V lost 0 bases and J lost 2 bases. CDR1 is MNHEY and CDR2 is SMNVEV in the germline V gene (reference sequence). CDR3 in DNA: TGTGCCAGCAGTTTATCGGGACTAGCGGGGTTCCCCTACAATGAGCAGTTCTTC. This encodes CASSLSGLAGFPYNEQFF.

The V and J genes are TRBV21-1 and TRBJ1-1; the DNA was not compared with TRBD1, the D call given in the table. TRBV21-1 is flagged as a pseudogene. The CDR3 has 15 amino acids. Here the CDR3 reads CASSLHRGHDTEAFF. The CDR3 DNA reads TGTGCCAGCAGCTTACACAGGGGGCACGACACTGAAGCTTTCTTT.

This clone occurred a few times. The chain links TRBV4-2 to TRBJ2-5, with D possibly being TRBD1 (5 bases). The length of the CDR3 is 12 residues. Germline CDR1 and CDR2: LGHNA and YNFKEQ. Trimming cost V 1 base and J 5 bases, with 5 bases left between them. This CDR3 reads CASSQAGETQYF. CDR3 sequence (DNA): TGTGCCAGCAGCCAAGCAGGGGAGACCCAGTACTTC.

The CDR3 DNA reads as TGTGCCAGCAGTCCAGGCAGGGATCCCTACGAGCAGTACTTC. It encodes CASSPGRDPYEQYF. The V and J genes are TRBV6-5 and TRBJ2-7; D is perhaps TRBD1 (5 bases). Trimming took off 5 bases at V and 2 bases at J, with 13 bases between the two ends. Germline CDR1 is MNHEY and CDR2 is SVGAGI. The CDR3 extends over 14 amino acids.

CDR3 in DNA: TGTGCCAGCTCACCTCTCGGACAGTCCGAGCAGTACTTC. This codes for CASSPLGQSEQYF. The gene calls are TRBV18 and TRBJ2-7; D possibly corresponds to TRBD1 (6 bases). V dropped 3 bases and J dropped 6 bases, with 12 bases sitting between them. This CDR3 region has 13 residues. The germline V gene encodes CDR1 KGHSH and CDR2 LQKENI.

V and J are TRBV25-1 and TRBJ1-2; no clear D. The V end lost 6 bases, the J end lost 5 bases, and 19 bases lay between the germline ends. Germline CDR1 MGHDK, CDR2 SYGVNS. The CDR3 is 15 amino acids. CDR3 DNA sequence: TGTGCCAGCAGCCCCCCCTCGGGAGGTTCGTATGGCTACACCTTC. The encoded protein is CASSPPSGGSYGYTF.

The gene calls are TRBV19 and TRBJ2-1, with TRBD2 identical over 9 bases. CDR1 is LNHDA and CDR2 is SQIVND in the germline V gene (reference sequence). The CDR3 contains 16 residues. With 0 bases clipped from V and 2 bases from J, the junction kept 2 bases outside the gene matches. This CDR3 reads CASSIEGGGAYNEQFF. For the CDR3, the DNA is TGTGCCAGTAGTATAGAAGGCGGGGGGGCCTACAATGAGCAGTTCTTC. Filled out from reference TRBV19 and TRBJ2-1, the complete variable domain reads DGGITQSPKYLFRKEGQNVTLSCEQNLNHDAMYWYRQDPGQGLRLIYYSQIVNDFQKGDIAEGYSVSREKKESFPLTVTSAQKNPTAFYLCASSIEGGGAYNEQFFGPGTRLTVL.

In DNA, the CDR3 is TGTGCCAGCACCCTAAGCGGGGCGAACACTGAAGCTTTCTTT. Translated, it gives CASTLSGANTEAFF. The chain joins TRBV11-3 to TRBJ1-1, with a weak D call TRBD1 (5 bases). CDR3 length equals 14 residues. V was trimmed by 7 bases and J by 1 base, leaving 13 bases between them. CDR1 is SGHNT and CDR2 is YENEEA in the germline V gene.

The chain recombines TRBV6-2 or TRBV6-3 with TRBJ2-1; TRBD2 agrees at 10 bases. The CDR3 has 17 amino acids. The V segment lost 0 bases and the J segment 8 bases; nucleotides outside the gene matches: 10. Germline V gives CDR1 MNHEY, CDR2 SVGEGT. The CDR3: CASSYSHVAGGVHEQFF. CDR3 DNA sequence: TGTGCCAGCAGTTACTCGCATGTAGCGGGGGGTGTCCATGAGCAGTTCTTC.

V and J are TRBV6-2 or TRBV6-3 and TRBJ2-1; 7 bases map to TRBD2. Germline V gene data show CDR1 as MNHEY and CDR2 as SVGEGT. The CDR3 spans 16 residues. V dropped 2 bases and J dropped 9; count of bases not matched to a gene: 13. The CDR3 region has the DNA TGTGCCAGCAGTTACAGTTTGGTAGCGGGCCCTATTGAGCAGTTCTTC. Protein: CASSYSLVAGPIEQFF.